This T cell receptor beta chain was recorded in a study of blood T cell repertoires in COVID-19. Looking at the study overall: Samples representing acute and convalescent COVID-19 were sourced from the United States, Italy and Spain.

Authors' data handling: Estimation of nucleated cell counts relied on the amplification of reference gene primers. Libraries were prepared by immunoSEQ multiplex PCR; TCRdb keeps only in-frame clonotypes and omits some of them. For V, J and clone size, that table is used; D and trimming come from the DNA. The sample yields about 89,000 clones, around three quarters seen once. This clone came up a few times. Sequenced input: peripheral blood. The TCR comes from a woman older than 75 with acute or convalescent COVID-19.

This CDR3 is CASSFRGQGAPLHF. The CDR3 coding sequence is TGTGCCAGCAGTTTCAGGGGGCAGGGGGCACCCCTCCACTTT. The chain carries TRBV27 and TRBJ1-6, with 8 bases lining up with TRBD1. J was trimmed by 11 bases and V by 3 bases; bases with no gene match: 6. The CDR3 extends over 14 amino acids. Germline assignment: CDR1 MNHEY and CDR2 SMNVEV (reference sequence).